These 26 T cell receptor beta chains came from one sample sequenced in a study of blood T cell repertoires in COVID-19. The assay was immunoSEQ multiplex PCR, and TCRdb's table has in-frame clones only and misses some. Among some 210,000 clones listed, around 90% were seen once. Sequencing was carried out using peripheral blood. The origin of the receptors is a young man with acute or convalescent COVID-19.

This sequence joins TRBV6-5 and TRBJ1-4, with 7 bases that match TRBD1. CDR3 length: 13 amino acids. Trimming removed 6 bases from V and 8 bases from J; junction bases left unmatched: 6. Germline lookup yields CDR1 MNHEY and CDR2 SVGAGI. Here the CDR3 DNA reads TGTGCCAGCAGACAACAGGGGCAGGAAAAACTGTTTTTT. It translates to CASRQQGQEKLFF.

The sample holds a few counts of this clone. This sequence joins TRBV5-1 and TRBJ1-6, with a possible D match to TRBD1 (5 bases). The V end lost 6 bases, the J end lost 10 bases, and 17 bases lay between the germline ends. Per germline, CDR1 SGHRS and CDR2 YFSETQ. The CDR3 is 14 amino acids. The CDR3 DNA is TGCGCCAGCACCGGGGCGGGAGGAGAATCACCCCTCCACTTT. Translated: CASTGAGGESPLHF.

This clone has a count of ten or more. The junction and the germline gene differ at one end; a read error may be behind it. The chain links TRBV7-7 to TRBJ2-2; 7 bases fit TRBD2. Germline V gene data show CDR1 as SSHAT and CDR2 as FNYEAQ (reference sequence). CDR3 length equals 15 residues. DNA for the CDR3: TGTGCTAGCAGCACCGGGCCCACGGGGGGCGGGGAGCTGTTTTTT. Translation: CASSTGPTGGGELFF. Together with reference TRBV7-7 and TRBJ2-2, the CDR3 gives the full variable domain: GAGVSQSPRYKVTKRGQDVTLRCDPISSHATLYWYQQALGQGPEFLTYFNYEAQPDKSGLPSDRFSAERPEGSISTLTIQRTEQRDSAMYRCASSTGPTGGGELFFGEGSRLTVL.

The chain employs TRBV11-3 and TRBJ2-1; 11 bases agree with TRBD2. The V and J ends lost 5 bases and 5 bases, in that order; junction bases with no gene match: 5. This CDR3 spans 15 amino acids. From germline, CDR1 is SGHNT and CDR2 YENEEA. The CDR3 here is CASSRGTSGHNEQFF. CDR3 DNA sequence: TGTGCCAGCAGCCGTGGGACTAGCGGACACAATGAGCAGTTCTTC.

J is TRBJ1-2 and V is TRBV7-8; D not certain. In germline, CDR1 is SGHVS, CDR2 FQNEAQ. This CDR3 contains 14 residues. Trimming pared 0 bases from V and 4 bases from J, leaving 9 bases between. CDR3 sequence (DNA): TGTGCCAGCAGCTTAGCGGCGGGATCCTATGGCTACACCTTC. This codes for CASSLAAGSYGYTF.

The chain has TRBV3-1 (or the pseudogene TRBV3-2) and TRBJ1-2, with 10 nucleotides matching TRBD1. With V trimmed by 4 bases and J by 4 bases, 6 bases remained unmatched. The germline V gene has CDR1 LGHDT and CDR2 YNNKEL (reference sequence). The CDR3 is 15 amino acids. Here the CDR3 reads CASSLTTGGSYGYTF. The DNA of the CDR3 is TGTGCCAGCAGCCTAACGACAGGGGGCAGCTATGGCTACACCTTC.

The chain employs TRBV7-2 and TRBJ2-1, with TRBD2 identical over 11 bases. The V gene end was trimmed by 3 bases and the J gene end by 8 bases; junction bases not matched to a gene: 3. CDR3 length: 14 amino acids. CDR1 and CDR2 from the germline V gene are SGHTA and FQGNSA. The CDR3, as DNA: TGTGCCAGCAGCTTTAGCGGGAGGGAGGATGAGCAGTTCTTC. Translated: CASSFSGREDEQFF.

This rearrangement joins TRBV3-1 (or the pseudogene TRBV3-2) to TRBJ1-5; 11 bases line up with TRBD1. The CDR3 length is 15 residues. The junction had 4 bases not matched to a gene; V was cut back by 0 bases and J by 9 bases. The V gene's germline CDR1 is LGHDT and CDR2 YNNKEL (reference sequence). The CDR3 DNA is TGTGCCAGCAGCCAAGATGGGACAGGGGGTTTGCCCCAGCATTTT. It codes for CASSQDGTGGLPQHF.

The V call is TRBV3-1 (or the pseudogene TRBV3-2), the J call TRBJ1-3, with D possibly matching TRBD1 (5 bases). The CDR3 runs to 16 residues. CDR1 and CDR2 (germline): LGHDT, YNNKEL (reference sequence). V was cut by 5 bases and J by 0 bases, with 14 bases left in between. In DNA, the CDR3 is TGTGCCAGCAGCACGACTCCGGGACTCTCTGGAAACACCATATATTTT. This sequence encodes CASSTTPGLSGNTIYF.

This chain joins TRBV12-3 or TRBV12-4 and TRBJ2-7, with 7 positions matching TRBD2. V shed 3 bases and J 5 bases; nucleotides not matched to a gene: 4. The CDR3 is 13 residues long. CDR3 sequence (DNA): TGTGCCAGCAGTTTCCGAGGGAGGGACGAGCAGTACTTC. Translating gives CASSFRGRDEQYF.

The CDR3 loop is CASSLIPDRPGYEQYF. Here the CDR3 DNA reads TGTGCCAGCAGTTTAATCCCGGACAGACCGGGCTACGAGCAGTACTTC. V gene TRBV27 combines with J gene TRBJ2-7; D may be TRBD1 (6 bases). Trimming shortened V by 2 bases and J by 3 bases, and 17 bases separated the two germline ends. Germline CDR1 MNHEY, CDR2 SMNVEV (reference sequence). The CDR3 is 16 residues long.

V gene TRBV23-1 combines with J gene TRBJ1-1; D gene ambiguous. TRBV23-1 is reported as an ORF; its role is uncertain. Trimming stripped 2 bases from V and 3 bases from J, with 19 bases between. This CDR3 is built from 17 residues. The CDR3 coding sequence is TGCGCCAGCAGTCAAAGAAAAGATAGAACCGGGTACACTGAAGCTTTCTTT. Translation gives CASSQRKDRTGYTEAFF.

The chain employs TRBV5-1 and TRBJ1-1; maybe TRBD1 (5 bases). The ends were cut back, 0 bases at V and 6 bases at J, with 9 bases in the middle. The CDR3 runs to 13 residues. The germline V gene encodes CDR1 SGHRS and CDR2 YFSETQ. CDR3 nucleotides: TGCGCCAGCAGCTTGGACAGCAGGGCTGAAGCTTTCTTT. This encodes CASSLDSRAEAFF.

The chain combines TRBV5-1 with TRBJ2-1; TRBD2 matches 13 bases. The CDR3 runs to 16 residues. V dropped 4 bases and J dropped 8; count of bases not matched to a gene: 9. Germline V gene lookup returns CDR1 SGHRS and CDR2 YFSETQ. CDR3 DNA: TGCGCCAGCAGCGACCGGACTAGCGGGAGTGCCGATGAGCAGTTCTTC. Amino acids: CASSDRTSGSADEQFF.

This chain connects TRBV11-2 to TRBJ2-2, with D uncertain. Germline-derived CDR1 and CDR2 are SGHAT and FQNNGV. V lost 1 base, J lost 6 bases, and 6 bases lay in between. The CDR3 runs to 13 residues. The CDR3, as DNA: TGTGCCAGCAGCTTAGTCGGTTCCGGGGAGCTGTTTTTT. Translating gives CASSLVGSGELFF.

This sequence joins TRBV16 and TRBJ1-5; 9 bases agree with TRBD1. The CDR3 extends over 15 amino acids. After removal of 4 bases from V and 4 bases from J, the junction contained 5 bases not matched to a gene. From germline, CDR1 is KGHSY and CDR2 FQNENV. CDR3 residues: CASSLQGARNQPQHF. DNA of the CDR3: TGTGCCAGCAGCCTACAGGGGGCACGGAATCAGCCCCAGCATTTT.

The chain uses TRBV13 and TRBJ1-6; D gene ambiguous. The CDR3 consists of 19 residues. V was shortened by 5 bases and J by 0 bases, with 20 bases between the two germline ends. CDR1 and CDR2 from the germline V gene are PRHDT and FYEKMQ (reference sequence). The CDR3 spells CASSPYLVSQSSYNSPLHF. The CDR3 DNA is TGTGCCAGCAGCCCTTATTTAGTATCGCAAAGCTCCTATAATTCACCCCTCCACTTT.

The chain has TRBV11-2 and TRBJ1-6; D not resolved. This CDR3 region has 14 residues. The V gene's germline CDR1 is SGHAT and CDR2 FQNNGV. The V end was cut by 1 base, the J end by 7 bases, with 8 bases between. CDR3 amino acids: CASSLALANSPLHF. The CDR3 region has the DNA TGTGCCAGCAGCTTAGCTTTGGCCAATTCACCCCTCCACTTT.

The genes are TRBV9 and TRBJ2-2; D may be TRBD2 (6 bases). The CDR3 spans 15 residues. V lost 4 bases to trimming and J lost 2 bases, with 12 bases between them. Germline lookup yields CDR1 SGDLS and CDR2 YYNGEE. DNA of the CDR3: TGTGCCAGCAGCCCCGGCGGACTAAACACCGGGGAGCTGTTTTTT. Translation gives CASSPGGLNTGELFF.

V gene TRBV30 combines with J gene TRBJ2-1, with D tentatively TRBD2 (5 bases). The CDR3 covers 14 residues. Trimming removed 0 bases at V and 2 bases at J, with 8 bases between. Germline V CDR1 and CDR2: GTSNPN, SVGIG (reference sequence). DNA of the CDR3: TGTGCCTGGAGTGTTCTAGCTACCTACAATGAGCAGTTCTTC. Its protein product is CAWSVLATYNEQFF.

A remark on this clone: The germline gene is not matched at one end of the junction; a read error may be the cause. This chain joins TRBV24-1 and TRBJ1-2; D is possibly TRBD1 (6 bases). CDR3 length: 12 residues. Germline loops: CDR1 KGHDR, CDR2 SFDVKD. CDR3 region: CATSDKPGQLGF. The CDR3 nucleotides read TGTGCCACCAGTGATAAACCGGGACAACTCGGATTC.

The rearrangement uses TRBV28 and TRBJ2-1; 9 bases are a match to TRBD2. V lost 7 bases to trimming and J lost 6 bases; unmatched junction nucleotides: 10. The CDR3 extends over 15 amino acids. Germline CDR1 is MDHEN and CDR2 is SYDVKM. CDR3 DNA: TGTGCCAGCAACCAAGCGGGAGGAGGATCCAATGAGCAGTTCTTC. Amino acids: CASNQAGGGSNEQFF.

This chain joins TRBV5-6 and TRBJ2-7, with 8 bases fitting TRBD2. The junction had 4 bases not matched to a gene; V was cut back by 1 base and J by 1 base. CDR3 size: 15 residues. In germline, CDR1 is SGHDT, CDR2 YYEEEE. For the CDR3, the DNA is TGTGCCAGCAGCTTGTTTGGCGGGAGGTCCTACGAGCAGTACTTC. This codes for CASSLFGGRSYEQYF.

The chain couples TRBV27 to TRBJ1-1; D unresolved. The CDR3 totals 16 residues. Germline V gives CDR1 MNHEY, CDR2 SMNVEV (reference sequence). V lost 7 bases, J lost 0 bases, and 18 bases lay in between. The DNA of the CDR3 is TGTGCCAGCATAGAAGGAGAGGTCCGGATGAACACTGAAGCTTTCTTT. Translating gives CASIEGEVRMNTEAFF.

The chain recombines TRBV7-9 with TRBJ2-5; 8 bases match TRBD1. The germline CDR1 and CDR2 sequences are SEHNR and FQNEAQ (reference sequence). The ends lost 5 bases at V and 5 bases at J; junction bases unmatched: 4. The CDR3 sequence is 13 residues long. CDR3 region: CASSTDRVETQYF. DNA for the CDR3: TGTGCCAGCAGCACGGACAGGGTGGAGACCCAGTACTTC.

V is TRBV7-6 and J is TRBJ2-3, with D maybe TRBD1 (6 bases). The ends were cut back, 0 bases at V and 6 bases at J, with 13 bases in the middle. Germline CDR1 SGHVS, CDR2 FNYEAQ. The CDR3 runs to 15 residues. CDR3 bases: TGTGCCAGCAGCTTAGCGCCCAGGGGACCTGATACGCAGTATTTT. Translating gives CASSLAPRGPDTQYF. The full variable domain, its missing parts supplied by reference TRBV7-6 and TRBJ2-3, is GAGVSQSPRYKVTKRGQDVALRCDPISGHVSLYWYRQALGQGPEFLTYFNYEAQQDKSGLPNDRFSAERPEGSISTLTIQRTEQRDSAMYRCASSLAPRGPDTQYFGPGTRLTVL.